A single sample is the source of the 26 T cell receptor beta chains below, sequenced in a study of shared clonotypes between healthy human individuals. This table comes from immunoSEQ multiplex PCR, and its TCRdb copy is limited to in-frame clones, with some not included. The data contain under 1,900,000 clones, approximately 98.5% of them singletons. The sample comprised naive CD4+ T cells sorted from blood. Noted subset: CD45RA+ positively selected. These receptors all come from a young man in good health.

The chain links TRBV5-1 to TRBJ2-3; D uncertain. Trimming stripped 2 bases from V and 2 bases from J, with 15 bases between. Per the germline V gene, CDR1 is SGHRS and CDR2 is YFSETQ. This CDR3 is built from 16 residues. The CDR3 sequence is CASSLPTFPTTDTQYF. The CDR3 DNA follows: TGCGCCAGCAGCTTACCGACTTTCCCGACCACAGATACGCAGTATTTT.

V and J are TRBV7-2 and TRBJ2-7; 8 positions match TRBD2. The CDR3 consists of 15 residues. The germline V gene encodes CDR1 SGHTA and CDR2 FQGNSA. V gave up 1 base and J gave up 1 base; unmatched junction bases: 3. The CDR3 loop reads CASSLGGTRSYEQYF. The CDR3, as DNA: TGTGCCAGCAGCTTAGGGGGGACTAGATCCTACGAGCAGTACTTC.

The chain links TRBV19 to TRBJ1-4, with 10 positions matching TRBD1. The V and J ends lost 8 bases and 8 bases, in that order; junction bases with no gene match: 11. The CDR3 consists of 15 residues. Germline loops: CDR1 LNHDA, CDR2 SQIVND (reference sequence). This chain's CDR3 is CASVSPGQGNEKLFF. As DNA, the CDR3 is TGTGCCAGTGTCTCCCCGGGACAGGGGAACGAAAAACTGTTTTTT.

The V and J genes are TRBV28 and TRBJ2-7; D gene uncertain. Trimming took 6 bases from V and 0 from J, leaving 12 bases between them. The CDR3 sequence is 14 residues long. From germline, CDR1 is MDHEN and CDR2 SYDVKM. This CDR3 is CASRTSLSSYEQYF. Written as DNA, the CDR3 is TGTGCCAGCAGGACCTCCTTAAGCTCCTACGAGCAGTACTTC.

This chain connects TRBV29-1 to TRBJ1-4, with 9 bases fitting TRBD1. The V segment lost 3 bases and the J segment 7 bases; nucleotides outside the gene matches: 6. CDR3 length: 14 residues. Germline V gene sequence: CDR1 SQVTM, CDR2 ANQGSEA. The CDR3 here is CSVEGQGVGEKLFF. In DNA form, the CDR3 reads TGCAGCGTTGAGGGACAGGGAGTTGGTGAAAAACTGTTTTTT.

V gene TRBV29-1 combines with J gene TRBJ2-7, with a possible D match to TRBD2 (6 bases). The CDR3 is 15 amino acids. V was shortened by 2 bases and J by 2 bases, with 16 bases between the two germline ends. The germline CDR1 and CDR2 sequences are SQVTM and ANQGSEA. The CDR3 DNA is TGCAGCGTTGAATTGGGATGGCGGGGAGCCTACGAGCAGTACTTC. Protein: CSVELGWRGAYEQYF.

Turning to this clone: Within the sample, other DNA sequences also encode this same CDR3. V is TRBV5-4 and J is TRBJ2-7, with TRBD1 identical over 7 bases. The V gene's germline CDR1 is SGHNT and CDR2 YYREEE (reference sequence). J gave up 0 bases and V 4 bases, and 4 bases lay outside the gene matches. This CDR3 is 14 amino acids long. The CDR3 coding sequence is TGTGCCAGCAGCAGACAGGGAAGCTCCTACGAGCAGTACTTC. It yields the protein CASSRQGSSYEQYF.

For the CDR3, the DNA is TGTGCCAGCAGCTTAGATGCGCATGAGCAGTTCTTC. It encodes CASSLDAHEQFF. This chain connects TRBV13 to TRBJ2-1; D not resolved. This CDR3 region has 12 residues. Germline assignment: CDR1 PRHDT and CDR2 FYEKMQ (reference sequence). Trimming removed 1 base from V and 8 bases from J, with 6 bases in between.

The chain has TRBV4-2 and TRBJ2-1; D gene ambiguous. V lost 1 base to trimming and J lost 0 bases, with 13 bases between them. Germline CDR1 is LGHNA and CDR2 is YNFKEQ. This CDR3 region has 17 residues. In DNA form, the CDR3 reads TGTGCCAGCAGCCAAGTTTTCGGTCCTAGCTCCTACAATGAGCAGTTCTTC. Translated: CASSQVFGPSSYNEQFF.

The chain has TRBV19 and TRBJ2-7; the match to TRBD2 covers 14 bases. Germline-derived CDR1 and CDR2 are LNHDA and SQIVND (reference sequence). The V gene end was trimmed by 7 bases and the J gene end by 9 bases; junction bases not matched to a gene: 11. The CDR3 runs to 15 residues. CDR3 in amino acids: CASNGLAGGKSVQYF. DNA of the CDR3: TGTGCCAGTAATGGACTAGCGGGAGGCAAGTCTGTGCAGTACTTC.

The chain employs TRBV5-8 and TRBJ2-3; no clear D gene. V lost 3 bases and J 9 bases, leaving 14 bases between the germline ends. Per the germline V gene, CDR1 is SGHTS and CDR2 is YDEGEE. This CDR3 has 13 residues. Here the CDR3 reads CASSSGPYETQYF. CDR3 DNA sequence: TGTGCCAGCAGCTCAGGACCCTATGAAACGCAGTATTTT. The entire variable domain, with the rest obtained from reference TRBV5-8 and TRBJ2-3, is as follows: EAGVTQSPTHLIKTRGQQATLRCSPISGHTSVYWYQQALGLGLQFLLWYDEGEERNRGNFPPRFSGRQFPNYSSELNVNALELEDSALYLCASSSGPYETQYFGPGTRLTVL.

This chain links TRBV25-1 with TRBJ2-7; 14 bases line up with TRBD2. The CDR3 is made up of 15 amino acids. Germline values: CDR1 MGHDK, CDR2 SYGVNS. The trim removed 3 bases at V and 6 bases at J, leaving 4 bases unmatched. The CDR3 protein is CASSDETSGRAEQYF. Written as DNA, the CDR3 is TGTGCCAGCAGTGACGAGACTAGCGGGAGGGCCGAGCAGTACTTC.

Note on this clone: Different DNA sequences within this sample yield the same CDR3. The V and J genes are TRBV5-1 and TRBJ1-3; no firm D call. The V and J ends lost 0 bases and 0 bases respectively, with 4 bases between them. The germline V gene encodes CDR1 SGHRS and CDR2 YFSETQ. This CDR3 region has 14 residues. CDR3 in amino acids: CASSLGVSGNTIYF. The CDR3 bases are TGCGCCAGCAGCTTGGGGGTCTCTGGAAACACCATATATTTT.

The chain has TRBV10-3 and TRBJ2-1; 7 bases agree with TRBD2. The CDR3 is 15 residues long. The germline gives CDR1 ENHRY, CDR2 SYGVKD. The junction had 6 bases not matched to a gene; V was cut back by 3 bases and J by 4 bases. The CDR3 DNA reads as TGTGCCATCAGTGAACACGGGACTAAATACAATGAGCAGTTCTTC. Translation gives CAISEHGTKYNEQFF.

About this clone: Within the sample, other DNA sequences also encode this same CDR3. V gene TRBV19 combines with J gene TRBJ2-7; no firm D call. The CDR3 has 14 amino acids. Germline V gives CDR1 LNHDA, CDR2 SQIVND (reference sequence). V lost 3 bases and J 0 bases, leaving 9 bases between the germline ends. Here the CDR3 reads CASSITASSYEQYF. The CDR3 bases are TGTGCCAGTAGTATCACAGCGAGCTCCTACGAGCAGTACTTC. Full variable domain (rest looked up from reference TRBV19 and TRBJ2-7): DGGITQSPKYLFRKEGQNVTLSCEQNLNHDAMYWYRQDPGQGLRLIYYSQIVNDFQKGDIAEGYSVSREKKESFPLTVTSAQKNPTAFYLCASSITASSYEQYFGPGTRLTVT.

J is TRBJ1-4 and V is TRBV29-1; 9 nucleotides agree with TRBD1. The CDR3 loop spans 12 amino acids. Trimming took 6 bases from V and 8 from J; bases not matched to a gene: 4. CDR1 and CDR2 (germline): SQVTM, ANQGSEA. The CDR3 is CSVLTGGEKLFF. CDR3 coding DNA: TGCAGCGTACTGACAGGGGGGGAAAAACTGTTTTTT.

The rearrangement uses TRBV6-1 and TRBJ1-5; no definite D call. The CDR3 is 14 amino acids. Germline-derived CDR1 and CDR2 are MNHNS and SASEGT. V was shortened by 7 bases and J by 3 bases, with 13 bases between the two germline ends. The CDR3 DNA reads TGTGCCAGCAAAGGGCAGATGAACAATCAGCCCCAGCATTTT. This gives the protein CASKGQMNNQPQHF.

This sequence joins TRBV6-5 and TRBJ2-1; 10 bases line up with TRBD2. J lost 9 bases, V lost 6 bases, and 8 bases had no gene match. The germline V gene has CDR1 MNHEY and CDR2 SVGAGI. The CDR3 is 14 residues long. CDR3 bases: TGTGCCAGCAGGAAGCGGGAGGGCCTCACTGAGCAGTTCTTC. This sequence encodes CASRKREGLTEQFF.

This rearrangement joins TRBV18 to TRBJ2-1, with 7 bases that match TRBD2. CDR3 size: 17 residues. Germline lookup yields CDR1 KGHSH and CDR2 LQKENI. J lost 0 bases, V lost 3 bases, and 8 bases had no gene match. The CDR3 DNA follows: TGTGCCAGCTCACCCAGGATGGGAGGGAGCTCCTACAATGAGCAGTTCTTC. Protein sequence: CASSPRMGGSSYNEQFF. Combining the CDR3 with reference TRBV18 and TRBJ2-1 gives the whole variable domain NAGVMQNPRHLVRRRGQEARLRCSPMKGHSHVYWYRQLPEEGLKFMVYLQKENIIDESGMPKERFSAEFPKEGPSILRIQQVVRGDSAAYFCASSPRMGGSSYNEQFFGPGTRLTVL.

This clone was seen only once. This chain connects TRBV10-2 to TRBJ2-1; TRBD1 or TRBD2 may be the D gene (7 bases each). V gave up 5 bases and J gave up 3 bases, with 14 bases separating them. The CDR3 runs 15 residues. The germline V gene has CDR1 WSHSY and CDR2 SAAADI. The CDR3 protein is CASSQLRGGYNEQFF. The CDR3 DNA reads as TGCGCCAGCAGTCAACTCAGGGGGGGCTACAATGAGCAGTTCTTC.

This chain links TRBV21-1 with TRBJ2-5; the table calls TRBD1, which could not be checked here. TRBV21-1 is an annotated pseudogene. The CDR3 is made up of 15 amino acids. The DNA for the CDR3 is TGTGCCAGCAGCAAAGAAAAGGGGCATCGAGAGACCCAGTACTTC. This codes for CASSKEKGHRETQYF.

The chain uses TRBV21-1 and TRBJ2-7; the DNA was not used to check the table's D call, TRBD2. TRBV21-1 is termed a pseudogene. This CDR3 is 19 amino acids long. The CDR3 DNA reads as TGTGCCAGCAGCAAAATTGGGTTGCCTAGTGGGAGCGTGGTTGTCGAGCAGTACTTC. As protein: CASSKIGLPSGSVVVEQYF.

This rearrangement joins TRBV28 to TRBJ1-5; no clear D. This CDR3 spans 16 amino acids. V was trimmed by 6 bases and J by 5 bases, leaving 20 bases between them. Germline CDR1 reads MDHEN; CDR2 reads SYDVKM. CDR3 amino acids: CASSYRDVRGYQPQHF. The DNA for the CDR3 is TGTGCCAGCAGCTACCGGGATGTACGCGGATATCAGCCCCAGCATTTT.

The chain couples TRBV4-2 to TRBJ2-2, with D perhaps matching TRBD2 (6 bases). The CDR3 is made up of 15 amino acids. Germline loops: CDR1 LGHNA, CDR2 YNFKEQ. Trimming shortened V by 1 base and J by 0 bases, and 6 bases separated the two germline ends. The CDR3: CASSQGTTNTGELFF. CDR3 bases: TGTGCCAGCAGCCAAGGGACTACGAACACCGGGGAGCTGTTTTTT.

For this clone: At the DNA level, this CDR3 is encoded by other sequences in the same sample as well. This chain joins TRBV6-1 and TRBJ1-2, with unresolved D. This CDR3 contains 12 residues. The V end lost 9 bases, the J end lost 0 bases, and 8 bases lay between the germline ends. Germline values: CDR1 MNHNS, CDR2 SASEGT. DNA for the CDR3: TGTGCCAGTAGTCAGTCTAACTATGGCTACACCTTC. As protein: CASSQSNYGYTF.

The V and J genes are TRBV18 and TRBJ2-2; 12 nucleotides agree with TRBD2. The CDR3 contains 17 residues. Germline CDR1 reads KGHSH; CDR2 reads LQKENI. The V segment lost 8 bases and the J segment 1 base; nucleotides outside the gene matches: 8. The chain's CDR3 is CASLPGLAGKNTGELFF. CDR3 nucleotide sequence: TGTGCCAGCCTCCCCGGACTAGCGGGAAAGAACACCGGGGAGCTGTTTTTT. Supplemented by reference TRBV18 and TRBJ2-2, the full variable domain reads NAGVMQNPRHLVRRRGQEARLRCSPMKGHSHVYWYRQLPEEGLKFMVYLQKENIIDESGMPKERFSAEFPKEGPSILRIQQVVRGDSAAYFCASLPGLAGKNTGELFFGEGSRLTVL.